The TCR beta chain described here comes from a study of blood T cell repertoires in COVID-19. The table came from immunoSEQ multiplex PCR; TCRdb's copy has only in-frame clones and leaves some out. This table holds about 300,000 clones, around 90% found once. The CDR3 runs 14 residues. V was shortened by 2 bases and J by 6 bases, with 12 bases between the two germline ends. Germline CDR1 and CDR2: WNHNN and SYGVQD (reference sequence). Cohorts were determined from participant-reported clinical history. The specimen was PBMCs or T cells enriched from blood (not recorded which). The gene calls are TRBV10-1 and TRBJ2-3, with TRBD2 as a possible D gene (5 bases). This sequence originates from a man aged 55 to 70 who had recovered from COVID-19. CDR3 DNA sequence: TGCGCCAGCAGTGAGCCCCCGGACTTGGATACGCAGTATTTT. This encodes CASSEPPDLDTQYF.